One sample yielded the 2 T cell receptor beta chains listed below, sequenced in a study of preoperative IRX-2 immunotherapy in early breast cancer (dated by TCRdb to the late 2010s). The treatment or condition label, as the study defines it: preoperative locoregional IRX-2 cytokine immunotherapy. The protocol used for the library was the immunoSEQ multiplex PCR assay. The table was pulled from immuneACCESS by TCRdb, which kept in-frame rearrangements only. Such tables lose some clones; where checked, under half of the loss comes from unresolved V genes, and the rest has no known cause. In all, the sample holds some 59,000 clones, and 94% of those were seen once. The ten largest clonotypes hold 1.5% to 2% of the sample. This material was acquired from a patient treated with IRX-2 immunotherapy. The receptor source for this set is a human donor with breast cancer.

This sequence joins TRBV28 and TRBJ1-2; the match to TRBD1 covers 9 bases. Germline loops: CDR1 MDHEN, CDR2 SYDVKM. The V segment lost 6 bases and the J segment 5 bases; nucleotides outside the gene matches: 10. CDR3 length: 15 residues. The CDR3 spells CASSPRQGGRYGYTF. As DNA, the CDR3 is TGTGCCAGCAGCCCGAGACAGGGGGGTCGATATGGCTACACCTTC.

This chain uses TRBV7-6 with TRBJ2-7, with TRBD1 as a possible D gene (5 bases). The V gene lost 1 base and the J gene lost 7 bases, with 17 bases spanning the gap. This CDR3 spans 15 amino acids. Germline assignment: CDR1 SGHVS and CDR2 FNYEAQ. The CDR3 nucleotides are TGTGCCAGCAGCTTAGAGGCTCGGCAGGGTCGTGAGCAGTACTTC. It is translated as CASSLEARQGREQYF.